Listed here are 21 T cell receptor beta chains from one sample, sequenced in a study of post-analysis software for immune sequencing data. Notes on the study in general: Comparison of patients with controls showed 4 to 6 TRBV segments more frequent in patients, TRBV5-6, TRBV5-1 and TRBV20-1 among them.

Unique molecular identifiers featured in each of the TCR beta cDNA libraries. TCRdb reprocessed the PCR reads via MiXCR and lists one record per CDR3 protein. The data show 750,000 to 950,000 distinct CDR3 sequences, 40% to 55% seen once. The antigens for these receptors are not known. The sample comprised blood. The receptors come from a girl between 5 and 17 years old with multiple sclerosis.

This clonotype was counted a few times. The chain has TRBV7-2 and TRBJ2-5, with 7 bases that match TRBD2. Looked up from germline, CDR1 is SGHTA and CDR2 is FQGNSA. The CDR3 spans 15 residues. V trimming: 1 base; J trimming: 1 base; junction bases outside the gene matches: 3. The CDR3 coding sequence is TGTGCCAGCAGCTTAGTATGGGGGGGCCAAGAGACCCAGTACTTC. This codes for CASSLVWGGQETQYF.

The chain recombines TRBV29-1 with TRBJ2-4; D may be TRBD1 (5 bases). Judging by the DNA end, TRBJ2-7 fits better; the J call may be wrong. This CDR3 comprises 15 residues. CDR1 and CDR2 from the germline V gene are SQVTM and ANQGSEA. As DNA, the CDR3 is TGCAGCGTTGAAACCCAGGACATCAGCAAGTACGAGCAGTACTTC. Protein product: CSVETQDISKYEQYF.

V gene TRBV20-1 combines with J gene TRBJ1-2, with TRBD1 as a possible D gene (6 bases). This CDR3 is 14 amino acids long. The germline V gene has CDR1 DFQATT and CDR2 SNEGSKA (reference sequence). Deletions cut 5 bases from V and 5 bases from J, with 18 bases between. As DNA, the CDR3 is TGCAGTGCTGAAGAGGACAGCGCTCGTTATGGCTACACCTTC. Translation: CSAEEDSARYGYTF.

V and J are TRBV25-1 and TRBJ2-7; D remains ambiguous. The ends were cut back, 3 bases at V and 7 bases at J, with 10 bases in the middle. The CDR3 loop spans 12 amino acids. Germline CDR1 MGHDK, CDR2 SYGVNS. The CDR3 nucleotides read TGTGCCAGCAGTGACACCATGAGGGAGCAGTACTTC. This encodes CASSDTMREQYF.

The DNA of the CDR3 is TGCGCCAGCGGGGATACGCAGTATTTT. Residues: CASGDTQYF. This chain uses TRBV10-2 with TRBJ2-3; D is undetermined. V dropped 8 bases and J dropped 6 bases, with 3 bases sitting between them. The CDR3 totals 9 residues. Germline loops: CDR1 WSHSY, CDR2 SAAADI.

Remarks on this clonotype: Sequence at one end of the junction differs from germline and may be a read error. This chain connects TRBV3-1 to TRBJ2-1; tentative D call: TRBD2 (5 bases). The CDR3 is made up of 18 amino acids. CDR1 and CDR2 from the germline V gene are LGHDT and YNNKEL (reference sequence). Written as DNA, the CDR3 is TGTGCCAGCAGCCATCCTCCGATCGGGGTTGTAACCTACAATGAGCAGTTTTTC. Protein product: CASSHPPIGVVTYNEQFF.

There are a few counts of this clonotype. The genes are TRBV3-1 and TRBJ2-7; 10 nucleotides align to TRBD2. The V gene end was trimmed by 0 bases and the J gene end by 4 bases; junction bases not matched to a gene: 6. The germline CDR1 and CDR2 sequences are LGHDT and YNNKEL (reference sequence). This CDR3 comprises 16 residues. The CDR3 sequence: CASSQDLGLAAYEQYF. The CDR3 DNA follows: TGTGCCAGCAGCCAAGATCTAGGACTAGCGGCATACGAGCAGTACTTC.

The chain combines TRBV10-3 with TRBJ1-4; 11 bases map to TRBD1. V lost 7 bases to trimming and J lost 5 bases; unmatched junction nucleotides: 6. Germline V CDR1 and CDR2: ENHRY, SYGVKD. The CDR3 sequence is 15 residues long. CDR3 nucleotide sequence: TGTGCCATCAAGCCGGGACAGGGGGACAATGAAAAACTGTTTTTT. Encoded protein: CAIKPGQGDNEKLFF.

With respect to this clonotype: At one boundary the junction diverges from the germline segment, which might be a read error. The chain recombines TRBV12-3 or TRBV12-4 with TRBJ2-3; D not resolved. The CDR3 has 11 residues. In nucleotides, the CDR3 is TGTGCCGGCAGTTATGACTATACGCAGTATTTT. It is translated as CAGSYDYTQYF.

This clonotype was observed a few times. CDR3 coding DNA: TGCAGTGCTAGACCACTGACAGGCCGCGATTCACCCCTCCACTTT. Its translation is CSARPLTGRDSPLHF. The rearrangement joins TRBV20-1 to TRBJ1-6, with D perhaps TRBD1 (6 bases). This CDR3 has 15 residues. Trimming cost V 2 bases and J 8 bases, with 16 bases left between them. CDR1 DFQATT and CDR2 SNEGSKA come from the germline V gene (reference sequence).

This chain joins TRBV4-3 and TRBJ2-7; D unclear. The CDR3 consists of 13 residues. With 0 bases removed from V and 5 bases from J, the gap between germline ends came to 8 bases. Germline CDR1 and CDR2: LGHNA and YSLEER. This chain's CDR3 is CASSQDPTHEQYF. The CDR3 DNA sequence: TGCGCCAGCAGCCAAGATCCTACCCACGAGCAGTACTTC.

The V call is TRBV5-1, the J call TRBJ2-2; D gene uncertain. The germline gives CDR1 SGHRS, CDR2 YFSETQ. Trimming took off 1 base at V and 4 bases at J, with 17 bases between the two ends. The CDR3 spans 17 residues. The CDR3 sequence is CASSLNPAGRTTGELFF. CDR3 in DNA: TGCGCCAGCAGCTTGAACCCCGCAGGACGAACCACCGGGGAGCTGTTTTTT.

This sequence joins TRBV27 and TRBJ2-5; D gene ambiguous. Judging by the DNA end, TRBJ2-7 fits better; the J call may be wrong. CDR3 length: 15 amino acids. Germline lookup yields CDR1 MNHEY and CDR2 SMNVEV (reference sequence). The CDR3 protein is CASSLKGSYPYEQYF. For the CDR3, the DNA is TGTGCCAGCAGTTTAAAGGGCTCATACCCCTACGAGCAGTACTTC.

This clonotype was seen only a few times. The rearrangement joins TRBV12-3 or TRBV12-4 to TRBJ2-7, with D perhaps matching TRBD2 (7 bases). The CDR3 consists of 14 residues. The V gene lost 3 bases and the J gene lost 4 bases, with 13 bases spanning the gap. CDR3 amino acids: CASSLEGGLYEQYF. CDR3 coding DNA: TGTGCCAGCAGTTTGGAGGGGGGGTTATACGAGCAGTACTTC.

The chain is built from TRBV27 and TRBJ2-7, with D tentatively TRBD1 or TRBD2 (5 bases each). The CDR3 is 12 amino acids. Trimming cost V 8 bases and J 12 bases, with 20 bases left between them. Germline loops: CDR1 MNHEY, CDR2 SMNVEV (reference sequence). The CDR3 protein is CASGRADNQVYF. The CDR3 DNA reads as TGTGCCAGCGGGCGGGCGGACAACCAGGTGTACTTC.

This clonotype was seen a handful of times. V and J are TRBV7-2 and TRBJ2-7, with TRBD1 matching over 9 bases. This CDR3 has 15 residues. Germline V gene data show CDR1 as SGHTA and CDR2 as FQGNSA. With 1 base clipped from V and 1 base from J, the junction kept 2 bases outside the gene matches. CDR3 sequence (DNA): TGTGCCAGCAGCTTAGTGGACAGGGGTTCCTACGAGCAGTACTTC. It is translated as CASSLVDRGSYEQYF.

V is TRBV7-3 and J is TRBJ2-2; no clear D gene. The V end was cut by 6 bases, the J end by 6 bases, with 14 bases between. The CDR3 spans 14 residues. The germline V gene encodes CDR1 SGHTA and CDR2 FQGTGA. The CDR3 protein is CASRTNSNAGELFF. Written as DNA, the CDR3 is TGTGCCAGCAGGACAAATTCCAACGCCGGGGAGCTGTTTTTT. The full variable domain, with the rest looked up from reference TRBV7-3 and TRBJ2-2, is GAGVSQTPSNKVTEKGKYVELRCDPISGHTALYWYRQSLGQGPEFLIYFQGTGAADDSGLPNDRFFAVRPEGSVSTLKIQRTERGDSAVYLCASRTNSNAGELFFGEGSRLTVL.

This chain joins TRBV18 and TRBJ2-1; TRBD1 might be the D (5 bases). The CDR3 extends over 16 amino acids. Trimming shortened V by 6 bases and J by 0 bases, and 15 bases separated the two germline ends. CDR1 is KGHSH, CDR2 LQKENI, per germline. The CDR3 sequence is CASSLYRPSSYNEQFF. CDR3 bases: TGTGCCAGCTCCTTATACAGGCCGAGCTCCTACAATGAGCAGTTCTTC.

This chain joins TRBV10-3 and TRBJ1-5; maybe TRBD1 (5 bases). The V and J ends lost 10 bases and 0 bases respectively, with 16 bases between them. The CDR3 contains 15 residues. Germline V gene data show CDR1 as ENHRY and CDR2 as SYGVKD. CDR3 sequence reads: CATIGTVNSNQPQHF. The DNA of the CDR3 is TGTGCCACCATCGGGACCGTTAATAGCAATCAGCCCCAGCATTTT.

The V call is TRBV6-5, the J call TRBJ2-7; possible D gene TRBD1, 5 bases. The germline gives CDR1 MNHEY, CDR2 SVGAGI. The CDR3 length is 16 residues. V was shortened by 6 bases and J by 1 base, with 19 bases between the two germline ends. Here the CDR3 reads CASSTLGAGMSYEQYF. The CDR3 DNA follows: TGTGCCAGCAGCACCCTAGGGGCAGGGATGTCCTACGAGCAGTACTTC.

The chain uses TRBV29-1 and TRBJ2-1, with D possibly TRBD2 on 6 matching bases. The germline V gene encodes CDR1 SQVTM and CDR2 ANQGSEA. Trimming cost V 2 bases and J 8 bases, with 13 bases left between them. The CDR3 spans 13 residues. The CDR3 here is CSVETRERHEQFF. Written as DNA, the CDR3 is TGCAGCGTTGAAACTCGGGAGCGTCATGAGCAGTTCTTC.